One sample yielded the 20 T cell receptor beta chains listed below, sequenced in a study of OX40 agonist ivuxolimab in advanced cancers. The library was made by the immunoSEQ multiplex PCR assay. The source is immuneACCESS, and TCRdb retained only in-frame sequences with V and J called. Part of the clones is not carried over; for the studies checked, unresolved V genes explain less than half of this, and the remainder is unexplained. This sample gives 45,000 to 50,000 clones in total; 70% to 90% of them show up just once. The leading ten clones occupy about 12% of the sample. Here the sequenced sample was CD4+ or CD8+ T cells sorted from blood, taken in a trial of the OX40 agonist ivuxolimab. Receptor source: an adult with an advanced solid tumor such as melanoma, head and neck, liver or kidney cancer.

This chain links TRBV9 with TRBJ2-7, with 7 nucleotides matching TRBD2. Germline V gene data show CDR1 as SGDLS and CDR2 as YYNGEE. This CDR3 has 14 residues. The V and J ends lost 3 bases and 7 bases, in that order; junction bases with no gene match: 10. The CDR3 here is CASSGDALGGEQYF. The CDR3 DNA reads TGTGCCAGCAGCGGGGACGCGCTGGGGGGGGAGCAGTACTTC. Together with reference TRBV9 and TRBJ2-7, the CDR3 gives the full variable domain: DSGVTQTPKHLITATGQRVTLRCSPRSGDLSVYWYQQSLDQGLQFLIQYYNGEERAKGNILERFSAQQFPDLHSELNLSSLELGDSALYFCASSGDALGGEQYFGPGTRLTVT.

The chain carries TRBV7-9 and TRBJ1-2; 8 bases line up with TRBD1. The CDR3 consists of 17 residues. V lost 4 bases and J lost 6; bases outside the gene matches: 16. Germline lookup yields CDR1 SEHNR and CDR2 FQNEAQ (reference sequence). CDR3 region: CASSSTDRGVQGNGYTF. For the CDR3, the DNA is TGTGCCAGCAGCTCAACCGACAGGGGTGTACAGGGGAATGGCTACACCTTC.

The V gene is TRBV27, the J gene TRBJ2-7; D unclear. The CDR3 loop spans 17 amino acids. Germline CDR1 reads MNHEY; CDR2 reads SMNVEV (reference sequence). V was cut by 2 bases and J by 7 bases, with 24 bases left in between. The CDR3 spells CASSLNFWLTEFGEQYF. The CDR3 DNA follows: TGTGCCAGCAGTTTAAATTTTTGGCTAACGGAGTTTGGGGAGCAGTACTTC.

The V gene is TRBV11-1, the J gene TRBJ2-3, with 12 bases fitting TRBD2. Germline V lookup: CDR1 SGHAT, CDR2 FQDESV (reference sequence). The ends lost 2 bases at V and 3 bases at J; junction bases unmatched: 9. This CDR3 has 18 residues. CDR3 sequence (DNA): TGTGCCAGCAGCTTACGGCCTAGCGGGAGGGCCTGGACAGATACGCAGTATTTT. Translated, it gives CASSLRPSGRAWTDTQYF.

The gene calls are TRBV28 and TRBJ1-5; D is uncertain. Trimming cost V 5 bases and J 12 bases, with 8 bases left between them. Germline values: CDR1 MDHEN, CDR2 SYDVKM. This CDR3 region has 10 residues. CDR3 bases: TGTGCCAGCAGTAACACAGTCCAGCATTTT. Encoded protein: CASSNTVQHF.

The J gene is TRBJ2-1, the V gene TRBV30; TRBD2 matches at 8 bases. The germline V gene encodes CDR1 GTSNPN and CDR2 SVGIG (reference sequence). The CDR3 contains 14 residues. J gave up 6 bases and V 2 bases, and 6 bases lay outside the gene matches. The DNA for the CDR3 is TGTGCCTGGAGTACCAGCGGGGGCTCCAATGAGCAGTTCTTC. Protein: CAWSTSGGSNEQFF.

The chain is built from TRBV29-1 and TRBJ2-7; possibly TRBD2 for D (5 bases). The V gene's germline CDR1 is SQVTM and CDR2 ANQGSEA. V lost 6 bases, J lost 3 bases, and 15 bases lay in between. The CDR3 runs to 13 residues. The CDR3 loop is CSVRGRGYYEQYF. DNA for the CDR3: TGCAGCGTCCGTGGTCGGGGTTACTACGAGCAGTACTTC.

In its sample, this clone ranks as medium-sized. The V call is TRBV11-2, the J call TRBJ2-7, with D possibly matching TRBD1 (5 bases). Trimming took off 8 bases at V and 4 bases at J, with 21 bases between the two ends. The CDR3 loop spans 15 amino acids. Germline V gene data show CDR1 as SGHAT and CDR2 as FQNNGV. DNA of the CDR3: TGTGCCAGCTCGAAAAACCGGCAGGGTGGTTACGAGCAGTACTTC. It translates to CASSKNRQGGYEQYF.

V and J are TRBV4-1 and TRBJ2-1, with D hard to call. Germline values: CDR1 MGHRA, CDR2 YSYEKL. Trimming stripped 1 base from V and 6 bases from J, with 13 bases between. CDR3 length: 15 residues. CDR3 region: CASSQGTIMVNEQFF. CDR3 nucleotide sequence: TGCGCCAGCAGCCAAGGAACGATAATGGTCAATGAGCAGTTCTTC.

This clone appeared a few times. The V and J genes are TRBV11-2 and TRBJ2-3; tentatively, D is TRBD2 (6 bases). CDR1 and CDR2 (germline): SGHAT, FQNNGV. This CDR3 region has 12 residues. Trimming removed 8 bases from V and 6 bases from J, with 12 bases in between. The CDR3 spells CASRVGGDTQYF. The CDR3 nucleotides are TGTGCCAGCCGGGTAGGAGGGGATACGCAGTATTTT. The whole variable domain, filled in from reference TRBV11-2 and TRBJ2-3, reads EAGVAQSPRYKIIEKRQSVAFWCNPISGHATLYWYQQILGQGPKLLIQFQNNGVVDDSQLPKDRFSAERLKGVDSTLKIQPAKLEDSAVYLCASRVGGDTQYFGPGTRLTVL.

V is TRBV2 and J is TRBJ2-3; TRBD2 matches at 9 bases. The V gene's germline CDR1 is SNHLY and CDR2 FYNNEI. This CDR3 is 11 amino acids long. The J segment lost 12 bases and the V segment lost 6 bases, leaving 4 bases of the junction unmatched. DNA of the CDR3: TGTGCCAGCAGGACTAGCGGTTCACAGTATTTT. This encodes CASRTSGSQYF.

V usage is TRBV2 and J usage is TRBJ2-3, with 13 bases identical to TRBD2. CDR1 is SNHLY, CDR2 FYNNEI, per germline. Trimming removed 3 bases from V and 7 bases from J; junction bases left unmatched: 7. The CDR3 spans 16 residues. The CDR3, as DNA: TGTGCCAGCAGTGATCGACTAGCGGGGGGCTCGAATACGCAGTATTTT. Encoded protein: CASSDRLAGGSNTQYF.

The V gene is TRBV5-1, the J gene TRBJ2-1; weak D call: TRBD2 (5 bases). Trimming removed 3 bases at V and 6 bases at J, with 16 bases between. The CDR3 runs to 15 residues. From germline, CDR1 is SGHRS and CDR2 YFSETQ. The CDR3 sequence is CASSWVPGELNEQFF. DNA for the CDR3: TGCGCCAGCAGCTGGGTCCCCGGGGAACTCAATGAGCAGTTCTTC.

The chain links TRBV9 to TRBJ2-1, with a possible D match to TRBD2 (6 bases). The germline V and J ends were trimmed by 6 bases and 0 bases, with 10 bases remaining between them. CDR1 and CDR2 from the germline V gene are SGDLS and YYNGEE. The CDR3 has 14 amino acids. The CDR3 sequence is CASNSGSSYNEQFF. The CDR3 coding sequence is TGTGCCAGCAATAGCGGTAGCTCCTACAATGAGCAGTTCTTC. The complete variable domain, with remaining parts taken from reference TRBV9 and TRBJ2-1, reads DSGVTQTPKHLITATGQRVTLRCSPRSGDLSVYWYQQSLDQGLQFLIQYYNGEERAKGNILERFSAQQFPDLHSELNLSSLELGDSALYFCASNSGSSYNEQFFGPGTRLTVL.

This rearrangement joins TRBV7-8 to TRBJ1-6; 10 positions match TRBD1. The CDR3 sequence is 19 residues long. V dropped 1 base and J dropped 9; count of bases not matched to a gene: 15. Germline V gives CDR1 SGHVS, CDR2 FQNEAQ. The CDR3 loop is CASSLEPSWDRGRGSPLHF. Here the CDR3 DNA reads TGTGCCAGCAGCTTAGAGCCTAGCTGGGACAGGGGAAGGGGTTCACCCCTCCACTTT.

V gene TRBV30 combines with J gene TRBJ1-1; tentative D call: TRBD1 (6 bases). The germline V gene encodes CDR1 GTSNPN and CDR2 SVGIG (reference sequence). The V end lost 3 bases, the J end lost 4 bases, and 12 bases lay between the germline ends. The CDR3 spans 13 residues. CDR3: CAWRGGRGTEAFF. CDR3 sequence (DNA): TGTGCCTGGAGGGGGGGGCGCGGCACTGAAGCTTTCTTT.

The chain is built from TRBV19 and TRBJ2-1, with a weak D call TRBD2 (7 bases). Germline V gives CDR1 LNHDA, CDR2 SQIVND (reference sequence). This CDR3 is 14 amino acids long. Trimming removed 6 bases from V and 8 bases from J, with 17 bases in between. As DNA, the CDR3 is TGTGCCAGTAGGTGGACTAGGGGGATCGATGAGCAGTTCTTC. It translates to CASRWTRGIDEQFF.

This clone came up once. The genes are TRBV10-3 and TRBJ1-2, with no clear D. Germline CDR1 reads ENHRY; CDR2 reads SYGVKD. CDR3 length: 11 amino acids. V lost 10 bases and J lost 4, with 10 bases in between. CDR3 protein: CASSHSYGYTF. The CDR3 coding sequence is TGTGCCAGCAGCCACAGCTATGGCTACACCTTC.

As to this clone: Within the sample, other DNA sequences also encode this same CDR3. This chain joins TRBV19 and TRBJ2-7; D ambiguous. Trimming took off 3 bases at V and 7 bases at J, with 13 bases between the two ends. CDR3 size: 13 residues. CDR1 and CDR2 (germline): LNHDA, SQIVND (reference sequence). The CDR3 nucleotides are TGTGCCAGTAGTATTGGGTCCTCCGGGGAGCAGTACTTC. Translating gives CASSIGSSGEQYF. Using reference TRBV19 and TRBJ2-7 for the parts outside the CDR3, the full variable domain is DGGITQSPKYLFRKEGQNVTLSCEQNLNHDAMYWYRQDPGQGLRLIYYSQIVNDFQKGDIAEGYSVSREKKESFPLTVTSAQKNPTAFYLCASSIGSSGEQYFGPGTRLTVT.

V is TRBV9 and J is TRBJ2-3, with D tentatively TRBD2 (5 bases). The germline CDR1 and CDR2 sequences are SGDLS and YYNGEE. This CDR3 is built from 12 residues. The V and J ends lost 2 bases and 6 bases respectively, with 7 bases between them. In DNA, the CDR3 is TGTGCCAGCAGCGTTCGCGGGGATACGCAGTATTTT. Residues: CASSVRGDTQYF.